These 13 T cell receptor beta chains originate from one sample sequenced in a study of blood T cell repertoires in COVID-19. The data were produced by immunoSEQ multiplex PCR, yet TCRdb's version contains in-frame clones alone and is incomplete. The table includes 350,000 to 400,000 clones, approximately 91% detected once. Source material: PBMCs or T cells enriched from blood (not recorded which). The receptor set was obtained from a woman aged 40 to 49 who had been exposed to COVID-19.

This rearrangement joins TRBV5-8 to TRBJ1-2; D might be TRBD1 (6 bases). Trimming took 2 bases from V and 0 from J, leaving 17 bases between them. Germline assignment: CDR1 SGHTS and CDR2 YDEGEE. The CDR3 has 17 amino acids. Written as DNA, the CDR3 is TGTGCCAGCAGCTTTGTACGGACAGCGAGAGCTAACTATGGCTACACCTTC. Translation gives CASSFVRTARANYGYTF.

The genes are TRBV5-1 and TRBJ2-3; no firm D call. With 1 base removed from V and 6 bases from J, the gap between germline ends came to 3 bases. The germline V gene encodes CDR1 SGHRS and CDR2 YFSETQ. CDR3 length equals 11 residues. The CDR3 coding sequence is TGCGCCAGCAGCTTGCTGGATACGCAGTATTTT. This codes for CASSLLDTQYF. Filled out from reference TRBV5-1 and TRBJ2-3, the complete variable domain reads KAGVTQTPRYLIKTRGQQVTLSCSPISGHRSVSWYQQTPGQGLQFLFEYFSETQRNKGNFPGRFSGRQFSNSRSEMNVSTLELGDSALYLCASSLLDTQYFGPGTRLTVL.

V is TRBV14 and J is TRBJ2-1, with D possibly matching TRBD2 (5 bases). V lost 4 bases to trimming and J lost 6 bases, with 16 bases between them. This CDR3 comprises 15 residues. Germline V gene lookup returns CDR1 SGHDN and CDR2 FVKESK. The CDR3 protein is CASSPLVGVGNEQFF. Here the CDR3 DNA reads TGTGCCAGCAGCCCCCTCGTCGGGGTAGGCAATGAGCAGTTCTTC. Looking up the rest from reference TRBV14 and TRBJ2-1 gives the full variable domain: EAGVTQFPSHSVIEKGQTVTLRCDPISGHDNLYWYRRVMGKEIKFLLHFVKESKQDESGMPNNRFLAERTGGTYSTLKVQPAELEDSGVYFCASSPLVGVGNEQFFGPGTRLTVL.

This sequence joins TRBV12-3 or TRBV12-4 and TRBJ1-2; TRBD1 matches at 7 bases. Trimming took 4 bases from V and 5 from J; bases not matched to a gene: 4. The CDR3 sequence is 13 residues long. The DNA of the CDR3 is TGTGCCAGCAGTTACAGGGGTCCTTATGGCTACACCTTC. Translated: CASSYRGPYGYTF.

The V call is TRBV18, the J call TRBJ1-2, with TRBD1 identical over 8 bases. Losses at the gene ends were 6 bases for V and 6 bases for J; bases not matched to a gene: 12. Germline CDR1 reads KGHSH; CDR2 reads LQKENI. CDR3 length: 15 amino acids. The CDR3 sequence: CASSPSGRGQDGYTF. For the CDR3, the DNA is TGTGCCAGCTCGCCATCGGGCAGGGGGCAGGATGGCTACACCTTC.

V usage is TRBV30 and J usage is TRBJ2-1, with D possibly matching TRBD2 (6 bases). CDR3 length equals 17 residues. Germline CDR1 GTSNPN, CDR2 SVGIG (reference sequence). Trimming took 3 bases from V and 2 from J, leaving 20 bases between them. The CDR3 DNA reads as TGTGCCTGGAGCTCCCCCTTTAGCGGAGTTACCTACAATGAGCAGTTCTTC. Amino acid sequence: CAWSSPFSGVTYNEQFF.

V usage is TRBV5-1 and J usage is TRBJ1-1, with 8 bases lining up with TRBD1. Germline V gives CDR1 SGHRS, CDR2 YFSETQ. CDR3 length equals 14 residues. V dropped 4 bases and J dropped 6; count of bases not matched to a gene: 8. CDR3 in amino acids: CASSLRTGGAEAFF. In nucleotides, the CDR3 is TGCGCCAGCAGCCTTAGAACAGGGGGAGCTGAAGCTTTCTTT.

This sequence joins TRBV12-5 and TRBJ1-1; D remains unclear. Trimming pared 5 bases from V and 5 bases from J, leaving 9 bases between. CDR1 LGHNT and CDR2 FRNRAP come from the germline V gene. This CDR3 is 12 amino acids long. The CDR3 spells CASGQRETEAFF. CDR3 bases: TGTGCTAGTGGTCAGAGGGAAACTGAAGCTTTCTTT.

This sequence joins TRBV6-2 or TRBV6-3 and TRBJ2-7; TRBD2 is a possible D gene (6 bases). Trimming shortened V by 6 bases and J by 2 bases, and 17 bases separated the two germline ends. The germline CDR1 and CDR2 sequences are MNHEY and SVGEGT. CDR3 length: 15 residues. The CDR3 region is CASSAGRRGPYEQYF. The CDR3 region has the DNA TGTGCCAGCAGCGCGGGCCGGAGGGGCCCCTACGAGCAGTACTTC.

The rearrangement joins TRBV2 to TRBJ2-5, with 13 bases that match TRBD2. The CDR3 runs to 15 residues. With V trimmed by 6 bases and J by 4 bases, 5 bases remained unmatched. Per the germline V gene, CDR1 is SNHLY and CDR2 is FYNNEI. CDR3 DNA: TGTGCCAGCAGACGACTAGCGGGAGGTGGAGAGACCCAGTACTTC. Its protein product is CASRRLAGGGETQYF.

This rearrangement joins TRBV19 to TRBJ1-1; D is unclear. Trimming removed 2 bases from V and 4 bases from J, with 5 bases in between. In germline, CDR1 is LNHDA, CDR2 SQIVND (reference sequence). CDR3 size: 12 residues. CDR3 nucleotides: TGTGCCAGTAGTATACCAGGCACTGAAGCTTTCTTT. Amino acids: CASSIPGTEAFF. The whole variable domain, remainder taken from reference TRBV19 and TRBJ1-1, is DGGITQSPKYLFRKEGQNVTLSCEQNLNHDAMYWYRQDPGQGLRLIYYSQIVNDFQKGDIAEGYSVSREKKESFPLTVTSAQKNPTAFYLCASSIPGTEAFFGQGTRLTVV.

The chain has TRBV2 and TRBJ1-2, with a possible D match to TRBD1 (5 bases). V gave up 8 bases and J gave up 4 bases, with 23 bases separating them. CDR3 length equals 16 residues. Germline V CDR1 and CDR2: SNHLY, FYNNEI. In DNA, the CDR3 is TGTGCCAGCGGATCCGGTTCGGCAGGGCGAATCTATGGCTACACCTTC. Residues: CASGSGSAGRIYGYTF.

The chain combines TRBV21-1 with TRBJ2-7; TRBD2, as called in the table, went unchecked against the DNA. TRBV21-1 is recorded as a pseudogene. The CDR3 consists of 15 residues. CDR3 sequence: CASPRPRRPLYEQYF. The CDR3 nucleotides are TGTGCCAGCCCCCGCCCCAGGAGGCCCCTCTACGAGCAGTACTTC.